Shown below are 27 T cell receptor beta chains from a single sample sequenced in a study of T cell responses to AZD1222 COVID-19 vaccine. Only in-frame clones appear in the TCRdb table, and some are missing; sequencing was by immunoSEQ multiplex PCR. The sample shows about 200,000 clones, approximately 92% of them seen only once. The sample in question was peripheral blood, obtained on day 0 of AZD1222 vaccination. These receptors originate from an adult in good health.

V usage is TRBV18 and J usage is TRBJ1-3; perhaps TRBD1 as D (6 bases). Trimming removed 3 bases at V and 1 base at J, with 13 bases between. The CDR3 sequence is 16 residues long. The germline CDR1 and CDR2 sequences are KGHSH and LQKENI. The CDR3 coding sequence is TGTGCCAGCTCACCGTACAGGGCCACTTCTGGAAACACCATATATTTT. Protein product: CASSPYRATSGNTIYF.

The chain carries TRBV14 and TRBJ2-1; D gene unclear. The V end lost 1 base, the J end lost 7 bases, and 17 bases lay between the germline ends. This CDR3 comprises 16 residues. Germline V gene data show CDR1 as SGHDN and CDR2 as FVKESK. The CDR3 region is CASSQVVWGSHNEQFF. CDR3 nucleotides: TGTGCCAGCAGCCAAGTAGTCTGGGGAAGCCATAATGAGCAGTTCTTC.

The chain recombines TRBV4-3 with TRBJ1-4; perhaps TRBD1 as D (5 bases). The CDR3 is 15 residues long. CDR1 LGHNA and CDR2 YSLEER come from the germline V gene. V lost 0 bases, J lost 8 bases, and 13 bases lay in between. The CDR3 is CASSQEGEIREKLFF. The DNA of the CDR3 is TGCGCCAGCAGCCAAGAGGGGGAAATCAGGGAAAAACTGTTTTTT.

J is TRBJ1-6 and V is TRBV4-1; D not certain. Looked up from germline, CDR1 is MGHRA and CDR2 is YSYEKL. V lost 1 base and J lost 9, with 7 bases in between. This CDR3 has 13 residues. The CDR3 sequence: CASSQVRTSPLHF. CDR3 in DNA: TGCGCCAGCAGCCAAGTCAGAACTTCACCCCTCCACTTT.

The chain employs TRBV19 and TRBJ1-2; D is unresolved. The V gene lost 4 bases and the J gene lost 7 bases, with 22 bases spanning the gap. CDR1 is LNHDA, CDR2 SQIVND, per germline (reference sequence). The CDR3 length is 16 residues. The CDR3 loop reads CASSTPGRGPEAGYTF. The CDR3 bases are TGTGCCAGTAGTACCCCGGGCCGCGGCCCCGAAGCTGGCTACACCTTC. Looking up the rest from reference TRBV19 and TRBJ1-2 gives the full variable domain: DGGITQSPKYLFRKEGQNVTLSCEQNLNHDAMYWYRQDPGQGLRLIYYSQIVNDFQKGDIAEGYSVSREKKESFPLTVTSAQKNPTAFYLCASSTPGRGPEAGYTFGSGTRLTVV.

The CDR3 DNA sequence: TGTGCCAGCACGGAGCAGGGTTTAGACACCATATATTTT. Translated: CASTEQGLDTIYF. V is TRBV7-8 and J is TRBJ1-3; perhaps TRBD1 as D (5 bases). The CDR3 length is 13 residues. With 7 bases removed from V and 8 bases from J, the gap between germline ends came to 15 bases. Looked up from germline, CDR1 is SGHVS and CDR2 is FQNEAQ.

The chain recombines TRBV6-5 with TRBJ1-3; no firm D call. Germline V gene lookup returns CDR1 MNHEY and CDR2 SVGAGI. V was clipped by 7 bases and J by 0 bases, with 7 bases between them. This CDR3 has 13 residues. The CDR3 is CASMGYSGNTIYF. The CDR3 DNA reads as TGTGCCAGCATGGGTTACTCTGGAAACACCATATATTTT.

This clone has a handful of counts. This chain connects TRBV7-6 to TRBJ1-1; the match to TRBD1 covers 8 bases. Trimming at V came to 3 bases and at J to 1 base, leaving 4 bases not matched to a gene. CDR1 is SGHVS and CDR2 is FNYEAQ in the germline V gene. The CDR3 loop spans 15 amino acids. Here the CDR3 reads CASSLGQGANTEAFF. The CDR3, as DNA: TGTGCCAGCAGCTTGGGCCAGGGGGCGAACACTGAAGCTTTCTTT.

CDR3 amino acids: CASSLDSGLSTDTQYF. The CDR3, as DNA: TGTGCCAGCAGCTTAGATTCCGGCCTAAGCACAGATACGCAGTATTTT. This chain links TRBV11-3 with TRBJ2-3, with D unresolved. The CDR3 loop spans 16 amino acids. The germline CDR1 and CDR2 sequences are SGHNT and YENEEA. Trimming stripped 0 bases from V and 0 bases from J, with 10 bases between.

In DNA, the CDR3 is TGCGCCAGCACAACCTGGACTAGTCGGCCAGATACGCAGTATTTT. Protein sequence: CASTTWTSRPDTQYF. The chain joins TRBV5-1 to TRBJ2-3, with 7 nucleotides matching TRBD2. The CDR3 spans 15 residues. The junction had 11 bases not matched to a gene; V was cut back by 6 bases and J by 4 bases. The germline gives CDR1 SGHRS, CDR2 YFSETQ.

This rearrangement joins TRBV5-4 to TRBJ2-2; 10 bases map to TRBD2. The CDR3 sequence is 16 residues long. Per germline, CDR1 SGHNT and CDR2 YYREEE (reference sequence). V trimming: 4 bases; J trimming: 3 bases; junction bases outside the gene matches: 6. The CDR3 sequence: CASSPERGGYTGELFF. CDR3 DNA: TGTGCCAGCAGCCCCGAGCGGGGGGGCTACACCGGGGAGCTGTTTTTT.

The CDR3 coding sequence is TGCAGTGCTCCTGGGGATCAGCCCCAGCATTTT. Encoded protein: CSAPGDQPQHF. J is TRBJ1-5 and V is TRBV20-1, with D unclear. Trimming left V 5 bases short and J 5 bases short, with 7 bases between. The CDR3 runs 11 residues. Germline V gene data show CDR1 as DFQATT and CDR2 as SNEGSKA (reference sequence).

This clone was seen once. This chain uses TRBV7-2 with TRBJ1-2; D may be TRBD1 (5 bases). This CDR3 region has 15 residues. In germline, CDR1 is SGHTA, CDR2 FQGNSA. The ends were cut back, 0 bases at V and 6 bases at J, with 14 bases in the middle. CDR3 nucleotides: TGTGCCAGCAGCTTAGCGCGCGTGACAGTTAATGGCTACACCTTC. Translated, it gives CASSLARVTVNGYTF.

This clone is a singleton in its sample. The chain employs TRBV19 and TRBJ1-4; TRBD1 aligns across 11 bases. CDR1 and CDR2 from the germline V gene are LNHDA and SQIVND (reference sequence). This CDR3 comprises 17 residues. V lost 5 bases to trimming and J lost 0 bases; unmatched junction nucleotides: 5. CDR3 loop: CASSWDRGETTNEKLFF. CDR3 nucleotides: TGTGCCAGTAGTTGGGACAGGGGGGAAACAACTAATGAAAAACTGTTTTTT.

The J gene is TRBJ2-3, the V gene TRBV6-2 or TRBV6-3; 7 positions agree with TRBD1. Trimming removed 5 bases from V and 1 base from J; junction bases left unmatched: 9. The CDR3 runs 16 residues. Germline-derived CDR1 and CDR2 are MNHEY and SVGEGT. CDR3 residues: CASSLLRGQGTDTQYF. The DNA for the CDR3 is TGTGCCAGCAGTCTCCTTAGGGGGCAAGGCACAGATACGCAGTATTTT.

This clone was seen a single time. V gene TRBV6-2 or TRBV6-3 combines with J gene TRBJ1-2; no firm D call. Trimming stripped 0 bases from V and 7 bases from J, with 9 bases between. This CDR3 has 13 residues. Germline CDR1 reads MNHEY; CDR2 reads SVGEGT. The CDR3 spells CASSYSTQVGYTF. In nucleotides, the CDR3 is TGTGCCAGCAGTTACTCGACTCAGGTTGGCTACACCTTC.

The gene calls are TRBV7-9 and TRBJ1-5, with D hard to call. This CDR3 contains 13 residues. The V end lost 5 bases, the J end lost 4 bases, and 9 bases lay between the germline ends. Germline values: CDR1 SEHNR, CDR2 FQNEAQ (reference sequence). The CDR3 region is CASSTAANQPQHF. For the CDR3, the DNA is TGTGCCAGCAGCACGGCAGCTAATCAGCCCCAGCATTTT.

The chain recombines TRBV5-1 with TRBJ1-2; the D gene is possibly TRBD1 (6 bases). The germline gives CDR1 SGHRS, CDR2 YFSETQ. This CDR3 spans 12 amino acids. V lost 8 bases to trimming and J lost 12 bases, with 20 bases between them. The CDR3 loop reads CASGLDRVINTF. CDR3 coding DNA: TGCGCCAGTGGGTTGGACAGAGTTATTAACACCTTC.

The gene calls are TRBV19 and TRBJ1-6; D is unresolved. The germline V gene encodes CDR1 LNHDA and CDR2 SQIVND (reference sequence). This CDR3 has 14 residues. Trimming took 6 bases from V and 0 from J, leaving 6 bases between them. The CDR3 sequence: CASSMSSYNSPLHF. CDR3 nucleotide sequence: TGTGCCAGTAGCATGAGCTCCTATAATTCACCCCTCCACTTT.

The chain is built from TRBV18 and TRBJ1-4; tentative D call: TRBD1 (6 bases). Germline V lookup: CDR1 KGHSH, CDR2 LQKENI. This CDR3 has 17 residues. V lost 6 bases, J lost 8 bases, and 25 bases lay in between. The CDR3 DNA follows: TGTGCCAGCTCCTCCTCGGGGGCCCTAACCCTGGGCGAAAAACTGTTTTTT. Protein: CASSSSGALTLGEKLFF.

This chain uses TRBV30 with TRBJ1-1; a weak D match, TRBD1 (5 bases). The length of the CDR3 is 17 residues. V was shortened by 2 bases and J by 0 bases, with 19 bases between the two germline ends. The germline gives CDR1 GTSNPN, CDR2 SVGIG (reference sequence). The CDR3 nucleotides are TGTGCCTGGAGTCGGGGCAGGACCGACATCATGAACACTGAAGCTTTCTTT. Translating it yields CAWSRGRTDIMNTEAFF.

V gene TRBV5-1 combines with J gene TRBJ1-5, with D uncertain. CDR1 and CDR2 (germline): SGHRS, YFSETQ. The CDR3 totals 13 residues. Deletions cut 5 bases from V and 5 bases from J, with 11 bases between. CDR3 in amino acids: CASRIAADQPQHF. CDR3 bases: TGCGCCAGCAGGATCGCCGCGGATCAGCCCCAGCATTTT.

V is TRBV12-3 or TRBV12-4 and J is TRBJ1-1; no definite D call. V was cut by 2 bases and J by 1 base, with 5 bases left in between. This CDR3 spans 13 amino acids. CDR3 bases: TGTGCCAGCAGTTTAAACAGGAACACTGAAGCTTTCTTT. Protein: CASSLNRNTEAFF.

The chain couples TRBV10-1 to TRBJ2-7; D gene ambiguous. Germline loops: CDR1 WNHNN, CDR2 SYGVQD (reference sequence). The V gene lost 4 bases and the J gene lost 0 bases, with 10 bases spanning the gap. The CDR3 covers 14 residues. CDR3 amino acids: CASSGEESSYEQYF. The CDR3 DNA reads as TGCGCCAGCAGTGGTGAAGAAAGCTCCTACGAGCAGTACTTC.

This chain joins TRBV11-1 and TRBJ1-6, with D possibly TRBD1 on 6 matching bases. CDR1 is SGHAT, CDR2 FQDESV, per germline (reference sequence). The CDR3 loop spans 15 amino acids. Trimming shortened V by 2 bases and J by 8 bases, and 13 bases separated the two germline ends. CDR3 sequence reads: CASSLLSGADSPLHF. As DNA, the CDR3 is TGTGCCAGCAGCTTATTATCGGGGGCGGATTCACCCCTCCACTTT.

V gene TRBV19 combines with J gene TRBJ1-1; TRBD1 aligns across 9 bases. Germline V gives CDR1 LNHDA, CDR2 SQIVND (reference sequence). The CDR3 has 16 residues. Trimming cost V 5 bases and J 1 base; bases outside gene matches: 8. CDR3 in DNA: TGTGCCAGTAGTTTGCTCCCGGGACAGGGGAACACTGAAGCTTTCTTT. Amino acids: CASSLLPGQGNTEAFF. The entire variable domain, with the rest obtained from reference TRBV19 and TRBJ1-1, is as follows: DGGITQSPKYLFRKEGQNVTLSCEQNLNHDAMYWYRQDPGQGLRLIYYSQIVNDFQKGDIAEGYSVSREKKESFPLTVTSAQKNPTAFYLCASSLLPGQGNTEAFFGQGTRLTVV.

The chain employs TRBV12-3 or TRBV12-4 and TRBJ2-1; D uncertain. The CDR3 covers 11 residues. Trimming removed 6 bases at V and 8 bases at J, with 8 bases between. CDR3 sequence: CASSLGYEQFF. CDR3 bases: TGTGCCAGCAGCCTCGGATATGAGCAGTTCTTC.